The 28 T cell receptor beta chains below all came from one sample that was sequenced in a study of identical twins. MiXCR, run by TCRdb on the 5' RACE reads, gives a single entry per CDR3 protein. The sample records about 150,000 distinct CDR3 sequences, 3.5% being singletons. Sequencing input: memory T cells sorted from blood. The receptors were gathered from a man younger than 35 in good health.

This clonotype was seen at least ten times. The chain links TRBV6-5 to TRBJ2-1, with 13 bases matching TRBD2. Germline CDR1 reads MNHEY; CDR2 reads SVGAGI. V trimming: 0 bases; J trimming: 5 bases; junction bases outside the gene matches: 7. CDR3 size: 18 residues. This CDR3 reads CASSYSAGLAGPDNEQFF. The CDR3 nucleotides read TGTGCCAGCAGTTACTCGGCGGGACTAGCGGGACCCGACAATGAGCAGTTCTTC.

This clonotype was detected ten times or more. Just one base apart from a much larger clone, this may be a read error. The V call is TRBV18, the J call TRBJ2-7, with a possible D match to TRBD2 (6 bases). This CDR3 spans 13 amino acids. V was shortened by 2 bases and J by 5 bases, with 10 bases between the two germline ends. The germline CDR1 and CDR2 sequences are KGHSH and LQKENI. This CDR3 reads CASSPGGMDEQYF. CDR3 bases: TGTGCCAGCTCACCAGGGGGGATGGACGAGCAGTACTTC.

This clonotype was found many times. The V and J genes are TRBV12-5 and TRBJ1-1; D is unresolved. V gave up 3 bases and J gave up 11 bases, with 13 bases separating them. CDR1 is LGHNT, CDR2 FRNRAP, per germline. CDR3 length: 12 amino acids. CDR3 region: CASGFLNIGAFF. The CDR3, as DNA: TGTGCTAGTGGTTTCCTCAATATTGGTGCTTTCTTT. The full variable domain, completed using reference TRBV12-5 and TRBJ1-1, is DARVTQTPRHKVTEMGQEVTMRCQPILGHNTVFWYRQTMMQGLELLAYFRNRAPLDDSGMPKDRFSAEMPDATLATLKIQPSEPRDSAVYFCASGFLNIGAFFGQGTRLTVV.

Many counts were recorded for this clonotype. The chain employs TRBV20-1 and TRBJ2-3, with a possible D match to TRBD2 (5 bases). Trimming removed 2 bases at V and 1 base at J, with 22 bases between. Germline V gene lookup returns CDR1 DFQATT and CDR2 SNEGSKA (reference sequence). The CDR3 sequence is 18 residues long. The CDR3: CSARHSPLREDGTDTQYF. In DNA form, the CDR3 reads TGCAGTGCTAGACATTCCCCACTCCGGGAAGATGGCACAGATACGCAGTATTTT.

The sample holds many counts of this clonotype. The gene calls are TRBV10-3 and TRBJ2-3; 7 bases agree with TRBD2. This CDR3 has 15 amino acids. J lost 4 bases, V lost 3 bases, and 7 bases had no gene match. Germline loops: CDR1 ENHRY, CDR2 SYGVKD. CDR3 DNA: TGTGCCATCAGTGAATCTATCACTAGCGCAGATACGCAGTATTTT. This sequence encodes CAISESITSADTQYF.

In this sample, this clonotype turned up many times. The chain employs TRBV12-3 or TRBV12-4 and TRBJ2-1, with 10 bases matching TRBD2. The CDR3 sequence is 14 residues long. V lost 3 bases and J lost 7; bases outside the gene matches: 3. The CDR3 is CASSFTSGKNEQFF. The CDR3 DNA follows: TGTGCCAGCAGTTTTACTAGCGGGAAGAATGAGCAGTTCTTC.

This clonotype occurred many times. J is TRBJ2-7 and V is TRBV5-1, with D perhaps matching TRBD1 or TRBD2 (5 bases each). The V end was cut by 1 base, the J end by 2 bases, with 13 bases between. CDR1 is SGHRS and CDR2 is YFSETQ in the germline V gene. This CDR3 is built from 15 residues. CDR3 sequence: CASSLIRDGAYEQYF. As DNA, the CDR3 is TGCGCCAGCAGCTTGATCCGGGACGGGGCCTACGAGCAGTACTTC.

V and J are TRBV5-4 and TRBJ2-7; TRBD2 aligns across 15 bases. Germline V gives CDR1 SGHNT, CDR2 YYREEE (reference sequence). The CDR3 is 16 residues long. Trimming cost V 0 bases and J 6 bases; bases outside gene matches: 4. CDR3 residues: CASSLDGTSGRSEQYV. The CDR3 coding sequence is TGTGCCAGCAGCTTGGATGGGACTAGCGGGAGGAGCGAGCAGTACGTC.

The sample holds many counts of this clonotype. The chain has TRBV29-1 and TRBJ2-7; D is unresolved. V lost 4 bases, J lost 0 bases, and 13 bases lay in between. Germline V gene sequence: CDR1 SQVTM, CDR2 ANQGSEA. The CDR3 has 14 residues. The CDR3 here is CSVVLGPGSYEQYF. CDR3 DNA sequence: TGCAGCGTTGTATTAGGCCCAGGCTCCTACGAGCAGTACTTC.

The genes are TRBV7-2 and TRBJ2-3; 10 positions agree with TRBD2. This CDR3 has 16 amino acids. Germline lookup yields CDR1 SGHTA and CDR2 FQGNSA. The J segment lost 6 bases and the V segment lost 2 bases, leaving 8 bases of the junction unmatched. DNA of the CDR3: TGTGCCAGCAGCTTACTGGCTAGCGGGAGTCTGGATACGCAGTATTTT. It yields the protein CASSLLASGSLDTQYF.

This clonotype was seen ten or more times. The CDR3 bases are TGTGCCAGCAGCCGCGGCCGCGGGGCCTCCTACAATGAGCAGTTCTTC. This gives the protein CASSRGRGASYNEQFF. V is TRBV7-4 and J is TRBJ2-1; a possible D gene is TRBD2 (6 bases). CDR3 length: 16 amino acids. In germline, CDR1 is SGHVT, CDR2 SQSDAQ. The V and J ends lost 5 bases and 0 bases respectively, with 14 bases between them.

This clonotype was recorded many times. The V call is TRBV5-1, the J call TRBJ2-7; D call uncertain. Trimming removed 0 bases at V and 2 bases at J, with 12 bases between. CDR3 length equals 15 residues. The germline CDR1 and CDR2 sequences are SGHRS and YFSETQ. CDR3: CASSLVASTTYEQYF. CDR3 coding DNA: TGCGCCAGCAGCTTGGTAGCCTCAACCACCTACGAGCAGTACTTC. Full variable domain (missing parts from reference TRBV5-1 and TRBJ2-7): KAGVTQTPRYLIKTRGQQVTLSCSPISGHRSVSWYQQTPGQGLQFLFEYFSETQRNKGNFPGRFSGRQFSNSRSEMNVSTLELGDSALYLCASSLVASTTYEQYFGPGTRLTVT.

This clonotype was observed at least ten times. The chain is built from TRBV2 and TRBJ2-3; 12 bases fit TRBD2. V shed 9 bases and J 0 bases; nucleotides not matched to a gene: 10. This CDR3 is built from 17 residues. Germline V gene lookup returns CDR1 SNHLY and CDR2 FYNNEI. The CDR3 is CASRGTSGYASTDTQYF. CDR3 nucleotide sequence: TGTGCCAGTCGTGGGACTAGCGGGTATGCTAGCACAGATACGCAGTATTTT.

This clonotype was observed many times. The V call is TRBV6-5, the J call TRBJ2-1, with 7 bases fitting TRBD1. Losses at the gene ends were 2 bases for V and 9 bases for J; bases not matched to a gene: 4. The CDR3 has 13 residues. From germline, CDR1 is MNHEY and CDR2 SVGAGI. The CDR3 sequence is CASSYNRGAEQFF. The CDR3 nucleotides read TGTGCCAGCAGTTACAACAGGGGAGCTGAGCAGTTCTTC.

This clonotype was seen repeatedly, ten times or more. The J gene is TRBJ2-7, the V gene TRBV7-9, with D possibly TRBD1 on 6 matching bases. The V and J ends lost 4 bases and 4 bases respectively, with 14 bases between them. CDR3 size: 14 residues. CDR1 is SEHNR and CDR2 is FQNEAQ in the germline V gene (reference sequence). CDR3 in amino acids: CASSSTGTPYEQYF. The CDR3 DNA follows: TGTGCCAGCAGCTCAACCGGGACACCGTACGAGCAGTACTTC.

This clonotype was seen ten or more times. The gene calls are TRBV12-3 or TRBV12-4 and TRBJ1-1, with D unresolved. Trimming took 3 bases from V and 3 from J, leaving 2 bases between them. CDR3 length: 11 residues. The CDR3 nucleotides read TGTGCCAGCAGTTTGGACACTGAAGCTTTCTTT. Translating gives CASSLDTEAFF.

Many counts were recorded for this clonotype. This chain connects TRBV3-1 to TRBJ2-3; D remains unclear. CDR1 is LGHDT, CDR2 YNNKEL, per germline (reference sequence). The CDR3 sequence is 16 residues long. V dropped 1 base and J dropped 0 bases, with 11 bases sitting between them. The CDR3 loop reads CASSQGLQASTDTQYF. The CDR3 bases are TGTGCCAGCAGCCAAGGTTTGCAGGCGAGCACAGATACGCAGTATTTT.

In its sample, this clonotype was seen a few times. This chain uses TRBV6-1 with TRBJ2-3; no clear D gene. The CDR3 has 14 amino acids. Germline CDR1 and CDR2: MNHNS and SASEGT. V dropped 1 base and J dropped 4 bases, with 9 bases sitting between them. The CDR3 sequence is CASSEVGTADTQYF. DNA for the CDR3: TGTGCCAGCAGTGAAGTCGGAACTGCAGATACGCAGTATTTT.

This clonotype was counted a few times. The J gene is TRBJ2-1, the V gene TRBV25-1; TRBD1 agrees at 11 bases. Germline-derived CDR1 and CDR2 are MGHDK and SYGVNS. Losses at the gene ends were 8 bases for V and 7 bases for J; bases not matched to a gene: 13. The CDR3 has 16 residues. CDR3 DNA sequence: TGTGCCAGCGCTCCCCAGCCGGGACAGGGGGAAAATGAGCAGTTCTTC. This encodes CASAPQPGQGENEQFF.

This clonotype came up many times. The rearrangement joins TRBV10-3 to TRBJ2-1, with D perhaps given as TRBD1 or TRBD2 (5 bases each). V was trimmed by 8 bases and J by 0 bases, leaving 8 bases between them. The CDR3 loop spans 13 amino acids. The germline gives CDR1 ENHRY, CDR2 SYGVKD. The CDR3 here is CAIWDVSYNEQFF. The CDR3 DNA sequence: TGTGCCATCTGGGACGTCTCCTACAATGAGCAGTTCTTC.

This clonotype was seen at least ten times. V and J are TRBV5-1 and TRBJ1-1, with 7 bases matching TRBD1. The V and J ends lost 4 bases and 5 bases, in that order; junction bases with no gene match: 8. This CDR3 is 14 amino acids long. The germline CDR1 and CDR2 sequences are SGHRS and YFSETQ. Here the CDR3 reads CASSEPQGRTEAFF. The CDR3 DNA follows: TGCGCCAGCAGCGAACCACAGGGGAGGACTGAAGCTTTCTTT.

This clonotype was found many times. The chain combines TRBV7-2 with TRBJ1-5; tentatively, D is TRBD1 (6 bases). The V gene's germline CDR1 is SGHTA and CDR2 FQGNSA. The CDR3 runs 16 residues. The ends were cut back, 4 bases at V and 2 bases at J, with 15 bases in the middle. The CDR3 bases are TGTGCCAGCAGCTCAGCTACAGGGTGGGGCAATCAGCCCCAGCATTTT. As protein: CASSSATGWGNQPQHF. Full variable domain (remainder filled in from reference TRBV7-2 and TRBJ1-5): GAGVSQSPSNKVTEKGKDVELRCDPISGHTALYWYRQSLGQGLEFLIYFQGNSAPDKSGLPSDRFSAERTGGSVSTLTIQRTQQEDSAVYLCASSSATGWGNQPQHFGDGTRLSIL.

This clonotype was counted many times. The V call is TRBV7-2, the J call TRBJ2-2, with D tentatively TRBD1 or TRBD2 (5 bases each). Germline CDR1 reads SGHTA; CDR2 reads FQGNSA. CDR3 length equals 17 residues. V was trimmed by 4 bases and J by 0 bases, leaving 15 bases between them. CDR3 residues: CASSSPSGTANTGELFF. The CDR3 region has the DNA TGTGCCAGCAGCTCACCCTCCGGGACCGCGAACACCGGGGAGCTGTTTTTT.

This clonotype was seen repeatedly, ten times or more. CDR3 DNA sequence: TGTGCCAGCAGCCCCACACGCAATGAGCAGTTCTTC. As protein: CASSPTRNEQFF. The gene calls are TRBV14 and TRBJ2-1; D gene ambiguous. Germline CDR1 and CDR2: SGHDN and FVKESK. V was shortened by 4 bases and J by 6 bases, with 7 bases between the two germline ends. The CDR3 sequence is 12 residues long.

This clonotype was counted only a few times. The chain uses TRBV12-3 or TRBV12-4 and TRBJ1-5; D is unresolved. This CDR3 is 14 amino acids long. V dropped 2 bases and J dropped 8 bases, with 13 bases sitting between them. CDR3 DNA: TGTGCCAGCAGTTTATTCGGGCGTGGGGAGCCCCAGCATTTT. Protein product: CASSLFGRGEPQHF.

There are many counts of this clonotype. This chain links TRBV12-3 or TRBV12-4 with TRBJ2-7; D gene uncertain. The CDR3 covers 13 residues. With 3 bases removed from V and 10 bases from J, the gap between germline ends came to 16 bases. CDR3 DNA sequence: TGTGCCAGCAGTTTTTCGAAGATTGCATTCCAGTACGTC. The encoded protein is CASSFSKIAFQYV.

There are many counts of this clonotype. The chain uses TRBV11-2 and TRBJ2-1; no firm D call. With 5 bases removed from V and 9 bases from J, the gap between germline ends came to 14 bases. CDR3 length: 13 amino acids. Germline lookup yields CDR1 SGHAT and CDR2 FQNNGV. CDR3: CASSVHRWGEQFF. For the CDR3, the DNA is TGTGCCAGCAGCGTACACCGGTGGGGTGAGCAGTTCTTC.

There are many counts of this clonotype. The CDR3 DNA follows: TGTGCCAGCAGCTTAGGTCGGGGGGCCGGGGAGCTGTTTTTT. This codes for CASSLGRGAGELFF. This sequence joins TRBV11-2 and TRBJ2-2, with TRBD2 identical over 7 bases. The V gene's germline CDR1 is SGHAT and CDR2 FQNNGV. The length of the CDR3 is 14 residues. The trim removed 1 base at V and 6 bases at J, leaving 2 bases unmatched. Complete variable domain (other parts from reference TRBV11-2 and TRBJ2-2): EAGVAQSPRYKIIEKRQSVAFWCNPISGHATLYWYQQILGQGPKLLIQFQNNGVVDDSQLPKDRFSAERLKGVDSTLKIQPAKLEDSAVYLCASSLGRGAGELFFGEGSRLTVL.